Listed here are 13 T cell receptor beta chains from one sample, sequenced in a study of T-cell reconstitution after alpha-beta-depleted transplantation in children. The TCRbeta library incorporated unique molecular identifiers. TCRdb reprocessed the PCR reads via MiXCR and lists one record per CDR3 protein. The data contain approximately 240,000 distinct CDR3 sequences, roughly a tenth of them singletons. Sequenced material: PBMCs, taken before TCRalphabeta/CD19-depleted stem cell transplant. The receptor source for this set is a child less than two years old with acute myeloid leukemia, due to receive a stem cell transplant.

This clonotype was observed many times. The chain has TRBV20-1 and TRBJ1-1; D might be TRBD1 (6 bases). Germline values: CDR1 DFQATT, CDR2 SNEGSKA (reference sequence). V lost 0 bases to trimming and J lost 11 bases, with 16 bases between them. This CDR3 spans 13 amino acids. The CDR3 region has the DNA TGCAGTGCTAGAGACCGAACAGGGACGGGGGCTTTCTTT. Translated: CSARDRTGTGAFF.

This clonotype was counted at least ten times. The V and J genes are TRBV12-3 or TRBV12-4 and TRBJ1-4, with D uncertain. The CDR3 spans 14 residues. V lost 3 bases to trimming and J lost 7 bases, with 12 bases between them. CDR3 bases: TGTGCCAGCAGTTTGGTTCCGGCGTTTGAAAAACTGTTTTTT. Amino acids: CASSLVPAFEKLFF.

In this sample, this clonotype turned up many times. The V and J genes are TRBV20-1 and TRBJ2-1, with 7 positions matching TRBD2. CDR3 length: 15 amino acids. Germline loops: CDR1 DFQATT, CDR2 SNEGSKA (reference sequence). With 7 bases clipped from V and 7 bases from J, the junction kept 16 bases outside the gene matches. DNA of the CDR3: TGCAGTGTTAGGGCTAGCGGAACCCTACCTAATGAGCAGTTCTTC. It codes for CSVRASGTLPNEQFF.

This clonotype was counted ten times or more. V gene TRBV7-7 combines with J gene TRBJ2-2; D is perhaps TRBD1 (6 bases). Per the germline V gene, CDR1 is SSHAT and CDR2 is FNYEAQ (reference sequence). This CDR3 has 14 amino acids. The germline V and J ends were trimmed by 1 base and 6 bases, with 9 bases remaining between them. This chain's CDR3 is CASSLETGAGELFF. The CDR3 nucleotides are TGTGCCAGCAGCTTAGAGACAGGCGCCGGGGAGCTGTTTTTT.

As concerns this clonotype: A junction end diverges from the germline sequence, so it may reflect a read error. The J gene is TRBJ2-2, the V gene TRBV19; TRBD2 matches at 7 bases. This CDR3 is built from 14 residues. CDR1 and CDR2 (germline): LNHDA, SQIVND (reference sequence). CDR3 in DNA: TGTGTCAGTAGCCTGGGGAGGGCCGGGGGGGAGCTGTTTTTT. Encoded protein: CVSSLGRAGGELFF.

There are many counts of this clonotype. V usage is TRBV4-3 and J usage is TRBJ2-2; D gene uncertain. The CDR3 covers 14 residues. Germline V gives CDR1 LGHNA, CDR2 YSLEER. V was trimmed by 2 bases and J by 1 base, leaving 5 bases between them. CDR3 DNA: TGCGCCAGCAGCCAAAACAGGAACACCGGGGAGCTGTTTTTT. Protein: CASSQNRNTGELFF.

This clonotype was detected many times. The V call is TRBV5-6, the J call TRBJ1-2; D may be TRBD1 (6 bases). Germline-derived CDR1 and CDR2 are SGHDT and YYEEEE. Trimming removed 0 bases from V and 2 bases from J, with 11 bases in between. There are 15 residues in the CDR3. CDR3 sequence reads: CASSLAGGVNYGYTF. CDR3 nucleotides: TGTGCCAGCAGCTTGGCCGGGGGCGTGAACTATGGCTACACCTTC. Together with reference TRBV5-6 and TRBJ1-2, the CDR3 gives the full variable domain: DAGVTQSPTHLIKTRGQQVTLRCSPKSGHDTVSWYQQALGQGPQFIFQYYEEEERQRGNFPDRFSGHQFPNYSSELNVNALLLGDSALYLCASSLAGGVNYGYTFGSGTRLTVV.

This clonotype came up many times. V gene TRBV20-1 combines with J gene TRBJ2-3; 9 bases agree with TRBD2. Per germline, CDR1 DFQATT and CDR2 SNEGSKA (reference sequence). With V trimmed by 2 bases and J by 2 bases, 8 bases remained unmatched. The CDR3 covers 16 residues. The CDR3 DNA follows: TGCAGTGCTAGATCGGCCTTAGCGGGGGACACAGATACGCAGTATTTT. It specifies CSARSALAGDTDTQYF.

This clonotype showed up many times. This chain connects TRBV29-1 to TRBJ2-3; 11 bases fit TRBD2. CDR1 is SQVTM and CDR2 is ANQGSEA in the germline V gene. CDR3 size: 16 residues. After removal of 5 bases from V and 4 bases from J, the junction contained 11 bases not matched to a gene. CDR3 in DNA: TGCAGCGTTAAATGGGTAGCGGGAGGGGTGGCAGATACGCAGTATTTT. Translating gives CSVKWVAGGVADTQYF.

The V call is TRBV6-1, the J call TRBJ2-1; maybe TRBD2 (5 bases). CDR1 MNHNS and CDR2 SASEGT come from the germline V gene. This CDR3 region has 13 residues. The germline V and J ends were trimmed by 1 base and 6 bases, with 7 bases remaining between them. CDR3 DNA sequence: TGTGCCAGCAGTGAAGTCGGACTCAATGAGCAGTTCTTC. Protein: CASSEVGLNEQFF.

Comments on this clonotype: This may stem from a read error, because a much larger clone lies one nucleotide away. The V gene is TRBV3-1, the J gene TRBJ2-7; D may be TRBD1 or TRBD2 (5 bases each). The germline V gene has CDR1 LGHDT and CDR2 YNNKEL (reference sequence). This CDR3 region has 15 residues. CDR3: CATSQDSGAWYEQYF. CDR3 in DNA: TGTGCCACCAGCCAAGACTCCGGGGCTTGGTACGAGCAGTACTTC.

This clonotype has at least ten counts. The rearrangement uses TRBV5-1 and TRBJ1-4, with D tentatively TRBD1 (5 bases). CDR1 is SGHRS, CDR2 YFSETQ, per germline. There are 14 residues in the CDR3. With 5 bases removed from V and 6 bases from J, the gap between germline ends came to 14 bases. The DNA of the CDR3 is TGCGCCAGCAGGATCGGGGCGGGATATGAAAAACTGTTTTTT. Amino acids: CASRIGAGYEKLFF.

In this sample, this clonotype turned up many times. The chain links TRBV4-1 to TRBJ2-5; D possibly corresponds to TRBD2 (6 bases). V lost 3 bases and J 5 bases, leaving 16 bases between the germline ends. The germline V gene has CDR1 MGHRA and CDR2 YSYEKL. The CDR3 is 15 amino acids. In nucleotides, the CDR3 is TGCGCCAGCAGCCAGCGGGGTCGGGCGGGGGAGACCCAGTACTTC. This sequence encodes CASSQRGRAGETQYF.